Described below is a single TCR beta chain sequence and its context. The antigen it recognizes is unknown. Base qualities are not recorded, but no much larger clone differs from it by a single base. Receptor amplification or capture employed the immunoSEQ multiplex PCR assay. The study's processing was this. A statistical classification framework was developed to diagnose cytomegalovirus status using the catalog of TCR beta chain sequences. TCRdb stores this immuneACCESS table with in-frame sequences only. Part of the clones is absent; in the studies checked, under half of the shortfall reflects unresolved V genes, and no reason is known for the rest. V and J calls and clone size are given by that table; D and trimming were obtained from the DNA. This sample gives 150,000 to 200,000 clones in total; 84% of them show up just once. Together, the top ten hold more than 8.5% of the sample. The CDR3, cysteine through phenylalanine, is 12 amino acids long. Only the CDR3 part of the read is kept: 36 bases, read in frame from the first base. A distance of 7 bases separates the germline ends of V and J, which lose 4 bases and 4 bases respectively. The germline V gene supplies CDR1 MDHEN and CDR2 SYDVKM.

These data belong to a study of cytomegalovirus exposure and HLA in healthy donors (dated by TCRdb to the late 2010s). Describing the broader study: The 670 or so repertoires of the first cohort and the approximately 130 validation repertoires were produced on the same platform, according to a later analysis. The study combined high-throughput TCR immunosequencing, statistical association of individual TCRs with disease status, and machine learning to predict cytomegalovirus infection status. Along with the approximately 600-subject first cohort, a separate validation cohort of more than 90 different subjects was used. The study was designed to test whether signatures of past pathogen exposure could be identified by cataloging public T cell receptors.

Beyond this particular receptor, the publication reports: Most TCR sequences were seen in very few donors, while some public TCRs were found in many individuals. In a later analysis, TCRs clustered in the first cohort were found to also tend to co-occur in the 130 or so validation repertoires, with 85% to 95% of cluster scores above 0. According to the authors, the approach could potentially be generalized to other disease states and immunological phenotypes. The validation cohort had no HLA typing available for a later analysis, so co-occurrence within that cohort was assessed over all 110 or so repertoires. In both the original and validation cohorts, the classifier was reported to diagnose cytomegalovirus status with high specificity and sensitivity. In the study, some 160 TCR beta chains were listed as associated with cytomegalovirus. In vitro tests confirmed that a few of the cytomegalovirus-associated TCR beta chains recognize cytomegalovirus antigens.

The donors belonged to the validation cohort of around 110 subjects, which was separate from the approximately 660-subject first cohort. Sequences were obtained from PBMCs. The sequence joins TRBV28 to TRBJ2-5; the D gene identity is not certain. This receptor was identified in a man aged 25-45 years in good health and CMV-seropositive. The sequence in DNA is TGTGCCAGCAGTTCCTCCGGAGAGACCCAGTACTTC. This encodes CASSSSGETQYF.